The clone carrying this TCR beta chain has ten or more counts. This entry belongs to a study of regulatory T cells in long-lasting Graves disease. About the study: Those Graves' patients who were newly diagnosed had been on antithyroid drugs under 3 months.

There are 14 residues in the CDR3. The J segment lost 3 bases and the V segment lost 6 bases, leaving 4 bases of the junction unmatched. Germline-derived CDR1 and CDR2 are WSHSY and SAAADI. For TCR beta, libraries came from iRepertoire HTBI primers and Arm-PCR of CDR3 regions. MiXCR, run by TCRdb on the multiplex PCR reads, gives a single entry per CDR3 protein. The sample lists 300,000 to 400,000 distinct CDR3 sequences; around 16% were seen once. Stated time point: newly diagnosed GD, antithyroid drugs for less than 3 months. The TCR library was prepared using RNA isolated from PBMCs. Graves' disease diagnosis followed American Thyroid Association guidelines. Tubes containing EDTA received 8 to 9.5 milliliters of drawn peripheral blood.

Specimen: peripheral blood mononuclear cells (PBMCs), collected at new diagnosis, from a patient treated with antithyroid drugs. The receptor was isolated from a female donor with Graves disease. This chain links TRBV10-2 with TRBJ2-3; TRBD2 aligns across 9 bases. The chain's CDR3 is CASRETSGTDTQYF. The CDR3 DNA reads as TGCGCCAGCAGGGAGACTAGCGGTACAGATACGCAGTATTTT.